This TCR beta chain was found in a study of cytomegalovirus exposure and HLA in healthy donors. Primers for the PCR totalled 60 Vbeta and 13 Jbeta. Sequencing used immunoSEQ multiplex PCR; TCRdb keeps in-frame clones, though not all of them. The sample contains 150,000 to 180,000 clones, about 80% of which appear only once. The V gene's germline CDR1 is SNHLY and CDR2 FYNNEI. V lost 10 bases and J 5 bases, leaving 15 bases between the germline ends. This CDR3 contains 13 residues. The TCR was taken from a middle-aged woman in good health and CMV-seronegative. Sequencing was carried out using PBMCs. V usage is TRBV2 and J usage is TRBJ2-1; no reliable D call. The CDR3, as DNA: TGTGCCATCCCTAGAAATTCCCACAATGAGCAGTTCTTC. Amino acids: CAIPRNSHNEQFF. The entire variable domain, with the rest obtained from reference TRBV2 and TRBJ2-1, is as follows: EPEVTQTPSHQVTQMGQEVILRCVPISNHLYFYWYRQILGQKVEFLVSFYNNEISEKSEIFDDQFSVERPDGSNFTLKIRSTKLEDSAMYFCAIPRNSHNEQFFGPGTRLTVL.